Shown below are 27 T cell receptor beta chains from a single sample sequenced in a study of blood T cell repertoires in COVID-19. The repertoire was sequenced with immunoSEQ multiplex PCR; TCRdb's copy has only in-frame clones and lacks some. The sample yields more than 70,000 clones, 90% seen once. Sequencing was carried out using peripheral blood. Receptor source: a woman between 18 and 30 years old with acute or convalescent COVID-19.

This chain joins TRBV2 and TRBJ2-5; D is uncertain. The CDR3 length is 13 residues. Trimming removed 7 bases at V and 5 bases at J, with 14 bases between. Per germline, CDR1 SNHLY and CDR2 FYNNEI. The CDR3 region is CASTPSPVETQYF. The CDR3 nucleotides read TGTGCCAGCACCCCTTCGCCGGTCGAGACCCAGTACTTC.

This sequence joins TRBV30 and TRBJ1-2; D is possibly TRBD1 (5 bases). Germline lookup yields CDR1 GTSNPN and CDR2 SVGIG (reference sequence). The CDR3 extends over 15 amino acids. The V gene lost 5 bases and the J gene lost 2 bases, with 18 bases spanning the gap. CDR3 bases: TGTGCCTGGGGAGGGGACTACGCTTCCAACTATGGCTACACCTTC. The encoded protein is CAWGGDYASNYGYTF.

The gene calls are TRBV4-1 and TRBJ1-2, with 8 bases lining up with TRBD1. The CDR3 is made up of 15 amino acids. Losses at the gene ends were 2 bases for V and 5 bases for J; bases not matched to a gene: 7. Germline CDR1 reads MGHRA; CDR2 reads YSYEKL. CDR3 amino acids: CASSQTGQVGYGYTF. In DNA, the CDR3 is TGCGCCAGCAGCCAAACGGGACAGGTCGGTTATGGCTACACCTTC.

This chain links TRBV20-1 with TRBJ1-5, with D tentatively TRBD1 (6 bases). This CDR3 comprises 15 residues. V gave up 3 bases and J gave up 2 bases, with 14 bases separating them. Per germline, CDR1 DFQATT and CDR2 SNEGSKA (reference sequence). This CDR3 is CSASGAGVGNQPQHF. In DNA, the CDR3 is TGCAGTGCTAGTGGGGCAGGGGTGGGCAATCAGCCCCAGCATTTT.

This clone has only one observation. This chain uses TRBV9 with TRBJ1-4; 10 bases are a match to TRBD1. Germline assignment: CDR1 SGDLS and CDR2 YYNGEE. V dropped 1 base and J dropped 8; count of bases not matched to a gene: 8. The CDR3 runs to 16 residues. CDR3: CASSVSGTGVGEKLFF. CDR3 nucleotide sequence: TGTGCCAGCAGCGTATCCGGGACAGGGGTGGGGGAAAAACTGTTTTTT.

The gene calls are TRBV9 and TRBJ2-2; 9 nucleotides line up with TRBD1. After removal of 4 bases from V and 5 bases from J, the junction contained 9 bases not matched to a gene. The germline CDR1 and CDR2 sequences are SGDLS and YYNGEE. This CDR3 is 16 amino acids long. In DNA, the CDR3 is TGTGCCAGCAGCTCCGGACAGGGGAGTTTAACCGGGGAGCTGTTTTTT. This gives the protein CASSSGQGSLTGELFF.

The rearrangement uses TRBV28 and TRBJ2-3, with a tentative D call TRBD2 (5 bases). CDR3 length: 15 residues. V lost 7 bases and J lost 1, with 15 bases in between. Germline V lookup: CDR1 MDHEN, CDR2 SYDVKM. DNA of the CDR3: TGTGCCAGCAAAACGGACCAGCGGCGCACAGATACGCAGTATTTT. Amino acid sequence: CASKTDQRRTDTQYF.

This chain joins TRBV4-2 and TRBJ2-4; D perhaps matches TRBD2 (7 bases). V lost 3 bases and J 1 base, leaving 16 bases between the germline ends. The length of the CDR3 is 17 residues. Per germline, CDR1 LGHNA and CDR2 YNFKEQ. This CDR3 is CASSHPRGGDAKNIQYF. In DNA, the CDR3 is TGTGCCAGCAGCCACCCACGAGGGGGGGACGCCAAAAACATTCAGTACTTC.

The chain is built from TRBV7-9 and TRBJ1-2, with 7 bases lining up with TRBD1. Germline V gene sequence: CDR1 SEHNR, CDR2 FQNEAQ (reference sequence). V shed 6 bases, J shed 7 bases, and the junction held 17 bases outside the gene matches. The CDR3 totals 16 residues. The CDR3 loop reads CASSPDRVQLRAGYTF. The CDR3 DNA sequence: TGTGCCAGCAGTCCTGACAGGGTCCAGCTCAGGGCTGGCTACACCTTC.

This sequence joins TRBV11-2 and TRBJ2-1; tentative D call: TRBD1 (5 bases). CDR1 is SGHAT, CDR2 FQNNGV, per germline. The germline V and J ends were trimmed by 5 bases and 5 bases, with 7 bases remaining between them. The CDR3 loop spans 12 amino acids. DNA for the CDR3: TGTGCCAGCAGCGAGACAGACAATGAGCAGTTCTTC. It specifies CASSETDNEQFF.

This sequence joins TRBV18 and TRBJ2-3; D not certain. The V and J ends lost 3 bases and 3 bases respectively, with 19 bases between them. The CDR3 has 17 amino acids. Germline-derived CDR1 and CDR2 are KGHSH and LQKENI. DNA for the CDR3: TGTGCCAGCTCACCCACTTTTACCCCAAAGTTGACAGATACGCAGTATTTT. Protein product: CASSPTFTPKLTDTQYF.

V and J are TRBV6-5 and TRBJ1-6; no firm D call. Trimming stripped 7 bases from V and 9 bases from J, with 19 bases between. CDR3 length: 15 amino acids. From germline, CDR1 is MNHEY and CDR2 SVGAGI. DNA for the CDR3: TGTGCCAGCAACCCCTGGGCAGGTATAGGTTCACCCCTCCACTTT. Amino acid sequence: CASNPWAGIGSPLHF.

This chain links TRBV5-1 with TRBJ2-1; 8 nucleotides agree with TRBD2. The CDR3 has 14 amino acids. With V trimmed by 4 bases and J by 4 bases, 4 bases remained unmatched. Germline CDR1 is SGHRS and CDR2 is YFSETQ. CDR3 nucleotides: TGCGCCAGCAGCGCGGGGGGTTCGTACAATGAGCAGTTCTTC. Translation gives CASSAGGSYNEQFF.

The CDR3 region is CASSQEQGGSNQPQHF. CDR3 bases: TGCGCCAGCAGCCAAGAACAGGGTGGAAGCAATCAGCCCCAGCATTTT. The J gene is TRBJ1-5, the V gene TRBV4-1; maybe TRBD1 (6 bases). CDR1 and CDR2 (germline): MGHRA, YSYEKL. This CDR3 contains 16 residues. The V end lost 0 bases, the J end lost 1 base, and 10 bases lay between the germline ends.

The J gene is TRBJ2-1, the V gene TRBV5-1, with D possibly TRBD2 on 5 matching bases. This CDR3 region has 14 residues. The V gene's germline CDR1 is SGHRS and CDR2 YFSETQ. The V end was cut by 2 bases, the J end by 7 bases, with 13 bases between. For the CDR3, the DNA is TGCGCCAGCAGCTTCGGATCCTCGGGGAATGAGCAGTTCTTC. Protein sequence: CASSFGSSGNEQFF. Together with reference TRBV5-1 and TRBJ2-1, the CDR3 gives the full variable domain: KAGVTQTPRYLIKTRGQQVTLSCSPISGHRSVSWYQQTPGQGLQFLFEYFSETQRNKGNFPGRFSGRQFSNSRSEMNVSTLELGDSALYLCASSFGSSGNEQFFGPGTRLTVL.

The genes are TRBV21-1 and TRBJ1-1; TRBD1 reflects the table's D call only, with no check against the DNA. TRBV21-1 is an annotated pseudogene. CDR3 length: 17 amino acids. CDR3 sequence reads: CASSKSGAPSMNTEAFF. The DNA for the CDR3 is TGTGCCAGCAGCAAATCAGGGGCGCCTTCAATGAACACTGAAGCTTTCTTT.

The rearrangement uses TRBV2 and TRBJ2-7, with 7 positions matching TRBD1. This CDR3 contains 15 residues. Trimming cost V 4 bases and J 5 bases; bases outside gene matches: 11. Germline V gene sequence: CDR1 SNHLY, CDR2 FYNNEI. CDR3 DNA sequence: TGTGCCAGCAGTGTCCCCAAGACAGGGACCCACGAGCAGTACTTC. It yields the protein CASSVPKTGTHEQYF. Variable domain in full (rest from reference TRBV2 and TRBJ2-7): EPEVTQTPSHQVTQMGQEVILRCVPISNHLYFYWYRQILGQKVEFLVSFYNNEISEKSEIFDDQFSVERPDGSNFTLKIRSTKLEDSAMYFCASSVPKTGTHEQYFGPGTRLTVT.

This rearrangement joins TRBV30 to TRBJ1-1, with 10 bases matching TRBD1. V trimming: 2 bases; J trimming: 3 bases; junction bases outside the gene matches: 6. Germline V gene sequence: CDR1 GTSNPN, CDR2 SVGIG (reference sequence). The CDR3 length is 15 residues. The CDR3 DNA is TGTGCCTGGAGTTCCACCGGGACAGGGGACACTGAAGCTTTCTTT. Translating gives CAWSSTGTGDTEAFF.

The rearrangement uses TRBV11-2 and TRBJ2-2; tentatively, D is TRBD2 (6 bases). Per the germline V gene, CDR1 is SGHAT and CDR2 is FQNNGV. The CDR3 length is 12 residues. V shed 4 bases and J shed 6 bases, with 6 bases lying between them. CDR3 nucleotide sequence: TGTGCCAGCAGCTGGGGGGCCGGGGAGCTGTTTTTT. It specifies CASSWGAGELFF.

This chain links TRBV5-1 with TRBJ2-2; no firm D call. The CDR3 is made up of 15 amino acids. Between the trimmed V and J ends, which lost 0 bases and 2 bases, there was a span of 8 bases. Germline CDR1 and CDR2: SGHRS and YFSETQ. Written as DNA, the CDR3 is TGCGCCAGCAGCTTGGCCCCATCCAACACCGGGGAGCTGTTTTTT. This translates into CASSLAPSNTGELFF.

J is TRBJ2-7 and V is TRBV18; no clear D gene. V was cut by 3 bases and J by 2 bases, with 5 bases left in between. Germline V gene lookup returns CDR1 KGHSH and CDR2 LQKENI. The CDR3 loop spans 12 amino acids. The CDR3 DNA reads TGTGCCAGCTCACCCGACACCTACGAGCAGTACTTC. Translating gives CASSPDTYEQYF.

The chain joins TRBV11-2 to TRBJ2-5; tentatively, D is TRBD2 (6 bases). V shed 0 bases and J shed 0 bases, with 17 bases lying between them. CDR1 is SGHAT, CDR2 FQNNGV, per germline. The CDR3 is 18 residues long. CDR3 region: CASSLDGVGRWDQETQYF. The CDR3 DNA sequence: TGTGCCAGCAGCTTAGACGGCGTAGGGAGGTGGGACCAAGAGACCCAGTACTTC.

The CDR3 DNA sequence: TGTGCCAGTAGTATAACTAGCTCTGGAAACACCATATATTTT. It yields the protein CASSITSSGNTIYF. The chain joins TRBV19 to TRBJ1-3; D gene uncertain. This CDR3 contains 14 residues. Trimming pared 2 bases from V and 0 bases from J, leaving 5 bases between. Germline assignment: CDR1 LNHDA and CDR2 SQIVND (reference sequence).

The chain combines TRBV7-9 with TRBJ1-2; 7 bases map to TRBD1. V dropped 5 bases and J dropped 7; count of bases not matched to a gene: 4. The germline V gene has CDR1 SEHNR and CDR2 FQNEAQ (reference sequence). This CDR3 has 12 amino acids. The CDR3 here is CASSPGQAGYTF. DNA of the CDR3: TGTGCCAGCAGCCCAGGACAGGCTGGCTACACCTTC.

This chain connects TRBV28 to TRBJ1-1, with D perhaps matching TRBD1 (5 bases). This CDR3 is built from 16 residues. From germline, CDR1 is MDHEN and CDR2 SYDVKM. V was cut by 7 bases and J by 0 bases, with 18 bases left in between. The CDR3 region has the DNA TGTGCCAGCAAGGAACGCAAGACAGTTATGAACACTGAAGCTTTCTTT. This codes for CASKERKTVMNTEAFF.

The chain employs TRBV7-2 and TRBJ1-1, with D unclear. This CDR3 spans 15 amino acids. Trimming removed 2 bases from V and 7 bases from J, with 17 bases in between. Germline V lookup: CDR1 SGHTA, CDR2 FQGNSA. CDR3 bases: TGTGCCAGCAGCTTATCTGGCCCTTCGAGAGGTGAAGCTTTCTTT. It encodes CASSLSGPSRGEAFF.

The chain carries TRBV5-1 and TRBJ2-7, with D perhaps matching TRBD1 (9 bases). Germline V gene sequence: CDR1 SGHRS, CDR2 YFSETQ. Trimming took off 0 bases at V and 2 bases at J, with 21 bases between the two ends. The CDR3 sequence is 18 residues long. DNA of the CDR3: TGCGCCAGCAGCTTGGCCGGCGGGGGGACAGGGAGGACCTACGAGCAGTACTTC. It encodes CASSLAGGGTGRTYEQYF.